Listed here are 16 T cell receptor beta chains from one sample, sequenced in a study of cytomegalovirus exposure and HLA in healthy donors. Repertoires were generated with immunoSEQ multiplex PCR, while TCRdb's copy carries only in-frame clones and drops some. The sample shows some 110,000 clones, about 87% of them seen only once. The sequencing input was PBMCs. The receptor source for this set is a woman aged 18-29 years in good health and CMV-seropositive.

The V call is TRBV19, the J call TRBJ2-1, with D perhaps matching TRBD1 (6 bases). Germline CDR1 is LNHDA and CDR2 is SQIVND (reference sequence). This CDR3 region has 14 residues. Trimming cost V 0 bases and J 3 bases, with 6 bases left between them. In nucleotides, the CDR3 is TGTGCCAGTAGTATAGAACAGGGCTACAATGAGCAGTTCTTC. Its translation is CASSIEQGYNEQFF.

The chain recombines TRBV7-6 with TRBJ2-7, with a weak D call TRBD2 (5 bases). V dropped 5 bases and J dropped 5 bases, with 13 bases sitting between them. This CDR3 region has 13 residues. Germline CDR1 SGHVS, CDR2 FNYEAQ. The CDR3 nucleotides are TGTGCCAGCAGCCCCTTGAGGGCCCACGAGCAGTACGTC. Translated, it gives CASSPLRAHEQYV.

The chain has TRBV29-1 and TRBJ1-2; D is undetermined. The CDR3 covers 13 residues. CDR1 and CDR2 (germline): SQVTM, ANQGSEA. Between the trimmed V and J ends, which lost 0 bases and 4 bases, there was a span of 9 bases. In DNA, the CDR3 is TGCAGCGTTGAAGATTCGGGTTCCTATGGCTACACCTTC. Amino acids: CSVEDSGSYGYTF.

The table lists this clone with a count of one. The rearrangement joins TRBV14 to TRBJ2-3, with TRBD1 as a possible D gene (5 bases). The germline gives CDR1 SGHDN, CDR2 FVKESK. Trimming pared 2 bases from V and 2 bases from J, leaving 11 bases between. CDR3 length: 15 residues. CDR3 sequence (DNA): TGTGCCAGCAGCCAATTGAACAGGCCCACAGATACGCAGTATTTT. It yields the protein CASSQLNRPTDTQYF.

The chain has TRBV19 and TRBJ2-1; 8 bases match TRBD2. The CDR3 runs 15 residues. The germline gives CDR1 LNHDA, CDR2 SQIVND (reference sequence). Trimming cost V 6 bases and J 2 bases; bases outside gene matches: 6. The CDR3 loop reads CASRTPGGTYNEQFF. The CDR3 nucleotides are TGTGCCAGTAGGACCCCGGGGGGGACCTACAATGAGCAGTTCTTC.

CDR3: CASSLFLAGGETQYF. Written as DNA, the CDR3 is TGTGCCAGCAGCTTATTTCTGGCAGGGGGGGAGACCCAGTACTTC. The V and J genes are TRBV7-9 and TRBJ2-5, with D perhaps TRBD1 (7 bases). With 2 bases removed from V and 5 bases from J, the gap between germline ends came to 15 bases. CDR3 length equals 15 residues. CDR1 is SEHNR, CDR2 FQNEAQ, per germline (reference sequence).

This chain uses TRBV7-2 with TRBJ2-3; perhaps TRBD2 as D (5 bases). Germline CDR1 SGHTA, CDR2 FQGNSA. V was cut by 0 bases and J by 2 bases, with 15 bases left in between. The CDR3 sequence is 17 residues long. CDR3 sequence: CASSLARGNPLTDTQYF. In DNA form, the CDR3 reads TGTGCCAGCAGCTTAGCGCGAGGGAACCCTCTCACAGATACGCAGTATTTT.

The V gene is TRBV15, the J gene TRBJ1-4; 8 nucleotides align to TRBD1. The CDR3 spans 18 residues. Germline V gene lookup returns CDR1 LNHNV and CDR2 YYDKDF (reference sequence). Trimming at V came to 3 bases and at J to 6 bases, leaving 15 bases not matched to a gene. CDR3 region: CATSRGGFGQGIDEKLFF. CDR3 nucleotides: TGTGCCACCAGCAGGGGGGGGTTCGGACAGGGTATAGATGAAAAACTGTTTTTT.

V and J are TRBV7-9 and TRBJ1-1; D is ambiguous. CDR3 size: 10 residues. Germline CDR1 is SEHNR and CDR2 is FQNEAQ (reference sequence). V was clipped by 6 bases and J by 5 bases, with 4 bases between them. CDR3 sequence reads: CASRLTEAFF. The CDR3 DNA reads as TGTGCCAGCAGGCTAACTGAAGCTTTCTTT.

The chain employs TRBV19 and TRBJ2-3; TRBD1 is a possible D gene (5 bases). Germline CDR1 LNHDA, CDR2 SQIVND (reference sequence). The V gene lost 2 bases and the J gene lost 6 bases, with 15 bases spanning the gap. The CDR3 contains 15 residues. Here the CDR3 reads CASSIFGAGLDTQYF. CDR3 DNA: TGTGCCAGTAGTATATTTGGGGCAGGGCTCGATACGCAGTATTTT.

The gene calls are TRBV2 and TRBJ2-5; TRBD2 agrees at 9 bases. Germline CDR1 SNHLY, CDR2 FYNNEI. V shed 2 bases, J shed 1 base, and the junction held 8 bases outside the gene matches. CDR3 length: 17 amino acids. CDR3: CASSELWAGGSQETQYF. The CDR3 bases are TGTGCCAGCAGTGAATTGTGGGCGGGGGGGAGCCAAGAGACCCAGTACTTC.

The V and J genes are TRBV11-2 and TRBJ1-2; D call uncertain. Germline CDR1 is SGHAT and CDR2 is FQNNGV. CDR3 length equals 13 residues. V was pared by 1 base and J by 5 bases, with 8 bases between. The chain's CDR3 is CASSLVRDYGYTF. Written as DNA, the CDR3 is TGTGCCAGCAGCTTAGTGAGGGATTATGGCTACACCTTC. Full variable domain (outside the CDR3, taken from reference TRBV11-2 and TRBJ1-2): EAGVAQSPRYKIIEKRQSVAFWCNPISGHATLYWYQQILGQGPKLLIQFQNNGVVDDSQLPKDRFSAERLKGVDSTLKIQPAKLEDSAVYLCASSLVRDYGYTFGSGTRLTVV.

The chain carries TRBV29-1 and TRBJ1-1, with D possibly TRBD1 on 5 matching bases. V was trimmed by 6 bases and J by 0 bases, leaving 14 bases between them. Per germline, CDR1 SQVTM and CDR2 ANQGSEA. This CDR3 has 14 residues. The CDR3 loop is CSVRQLLMNTEAFF. The CDR3, as DNA: TGCAGCGTAAGACAGCTCCTAATGAACACTGAAGCTTTCTTT.

V and J are TRBV4-1 and TRBJ2-7; 9 bases are a match to TRBD1. The CDR3 extends over 14 amino acids. V lost 4 bases and J lost 2; bases outside the gene matches: 3. Germline CDR1 reads MGHRA; CDR2 reads YSYEKL. CDR3 in amino acids: CASSPQGAPYEQYF. For the CDR3, the DNA is TGCGCCAGCAGCCCACAGGGGGCGCCCTACGAGCAGTACTTC.

The CDR3: CATSSRTGFYGYTF. DNA for the CDR3: TGTGCCACCAGCAGTCGAACAGGGTTCTATGGCTACACCTTC. The genes are TRBV15 and TRBJ1-2; the D gene is possibly TRBD1 (6 bases). Trimming left V 3 bases short and J 4 bases short, with 12 bases between. The CDR3 totals 14 residues. Germline values: CDR1 LNHNV, CDR2 YYDKDF (reference sequence).

The chain employs TRBV9 and TRBJ2-1, with 11 bases fitting TRBD2. Looked up from germline, CDR1 is SGDLS and CDR2 is YYNGEE. The CDR3 loop spans 16 amino acids. J was trimmed by 8 bases and V by 0 bases; bases with no gene match: 7. CDR3 protein: CASSVDVAGGPDEQFF. The CDR3 DNA reads as TGTGCCAGCAGCGTAGATGTAGCGGGGGGGCCTGATGAGCAGTTCTTC.